This TCR beta chain is from a study of cytomegalovirus exposure and HLA in healthy donors. Germline V gene sequence: CDR1 SEHNR, CDR2 FQNEAQ (reference sequence). This CDR3 is 16 amino acids long. Vbeta (60) and Jbeta (13) primers were used in the PCR. Sequencing was performed with immunoSEQ multiplex PCR; in TCRdb, only in-frame clones are kept and a portion is missing. The table includes 170,000 or so clones, less than 85% detected once. This clone occurred once. At one of its ends the junction is not consistent with the germline gene, which may arise from a read error. J is TRBJ2-7 and V is TRBV7-9; TRBD2 matches 10 bases. This TCR came from a boy younger than 18 in good health and CMV-seronegative. What was sequenced was PBMCs. CDR3 amino acids: CASSLAGEIRVDEQYF. The DNA of the CDR3 is TGTGCCAGCAGCCTAGCGGGAGAAATTAGGGTCGATGAGCAGTACTTC.